A selection of T cell receptor beta chains follows, all from one sample in a study of cytomegalovirus exposure and HLA in healthy donors. The table came from immunoSEQ multiplex PCR; TCRdb's copy has only in-frame clones and leaves some out. This table has under 60,000 clones, around 80% appearing once. The sample taken for sequencing was PBMCs. The receptors were gathered from a man in his fifties or sixties in good health and CMV-seronegative. CDR3s include the opening cysteine and the closing phenylalanine or tryptophan. D genes are given only for firm matches. Size is stated for part of the rows, as once, few or many counts, or as a class when the clone is expanded.

d_call j_call clone_size v_call cdr3_nt cdr3_aa
TRBD1 TRBJ1-2 . TRBV11-3 TGTGCCAGCAGCTCCGACAGGGGCTATGGCTACACCTTC CASSSDRGYGYTF
. TRBJ1-5 once TRBV10-2 TGCGCCAGCAGTGAAAGCTTGCCGGTTAATCAGCCCCAGCATTTT CASSESLPVNQPQHF
TRBD2 TRBJ2-1 . TRBV5-4 TGTGCCAGCAGCCAGGGACTAGCGGGGATCAATGAGCAGTTCTTC CASSQGLAGINEQFF
. TRBJ2-2 few TRBV19 TGTGCCAGTAGTATTGCCAGAACAGGGAACACCGGGGAGCTGTTTTTT CASSIARTGNTGELFF
. TRBJ2-1 . TRBV28 TGTGCCAGCAGTTTATTGGCTTTAGGGCAGGGATCGGATGAGCAGTTCTTC CASSLLALGQGSDEQFF
TRBD2 TRBJ2-7 few TRBV11-1 TGTGCCAGCAGCTCCGGGGGGGGGCGTCGTGAGCAGTACTTC CASSSGGGRREQYF
. TRBJ1-6 . TRBV27 TGTGCCAGCAGTCCGTTATCCCCCCGAGCGCGTCCGATTAATTCACCCCTCCACTTT CASSPLSPRARPINSPLHF
TRBD2 TRBJ2-1 few TRBV2 TGTGCCAGCAGTGATGTAGGACTAGCGGGGGGAATGGGCTACAATGAGCAGTTCTTC CASSDVGLAGGMGYNEQFF
. TRBJ1-2 . TRBV11-1 TGTGCCAGCAGCTTAGAAGGAGACTATGGCTACACCTTC CASSLEGDYGYTF
TRBD1 TRBJ2-2 . TRBV27 TGTGCCAGCAGTTTCGGACAGGGGATGAGCACCGGGGAGCTGTTTTTT CASSFGQGMSTGELFF
TRBD1 TRBJ2-7 . TRBV28 TGTGCCAGCAGTTCGACAGGGGGCCGCTACGAGCAGTACTTC CASSSTGGRYEQYF
TRBD2 TRBJ2-5 . TRBV29-1 TGCAGCGTTGGCCTAGCGGGGGGGAGGGAGACCCAGTACTTC CSVGLAGGRETQYF
TRBD1 TRBJ2-1 . TRBV27 TGTGCCAGCAGTACCCTCGGACAGGGATTCTACAATGAGCAGTTCTTC CASSTLGQGFYNEQFF
TRBD1 TRBJ2-5 . TRBV5-6 TGTGCCAGCAGCCCCATAGGACAGGGACTCGTGCAGACCCAGTACTTC CASSPIGQGLVQTQYF
. TRBJ1-2 . TRBV21-1 TGTGCCAGCAGCGAAAGGGGAACCCTGCGAGGCTACACCTTC CASSERGTLRGYTF
TRBD2 TRBJ2-5 . TRBV5-1 TGCGCCAGCAGCTTGGGTGTAGCGGCTAGCGGGTACGATTCCCAAGAGACCCAGTACTTC CASSLGVAASGYDSQETQYF
. TRBJ1-3 few TRBV10-2 TGCGCCAGCTCAAGGGGCAGGGTAACTGGAAACACCATATATTTT CASSRGRVTGNTIYF
. TRBJ1-5 . TRBV16 TGTGCCAGCAGCCCCCAGACAGGCTATAGCAATCAGCCCCAGCATTTT CASSPQTGYSNQPQHF
TRBD1 TRBJ1-2 . TRBV27 TGTGCCAGCAGTTTAACATGGACGGGACAGATCGGCTATGGCTACACCTTC CASSLTWTGQIGYGYTF
TRBD1 TRBJ2-2 . TRBV5-4 TGTGCCAGCAGTTTGAAAGACAGGGGGCACACCGGGGAGCTGTTTTTT CASSLKDRGHTGELFF
. TRBJ2-3 . TRBV5-4 TGTGCCAGCAGCTTGGAGGGGCCTGGCACAGATACGCAGTATTTT CASSLEGPGTDTQYF
. TRBJ1-6 few TRBV11-2 TGTGCCAGCAGCTTGAGACCACGAGGGGGATCACCCCTCCACTTT CASSLRPRGGSPLHF
. TRBJ1-6 . TRBV7-6 TGTGCCAGCAGCTTAGTACAGAATTCACCCCTCCACTTT CASSLVQNSPLHF
. TRBJ2-1 . TRBV29-1 TGCAGCGTTGACAACCCAGGGGATGAGCAGTTCTTC CSVDNPGDEQFF
. TRBJ2-3 . TRBV19 TGTGCCAGTAGTATTTCCCGGTCCACAGATACGCAGTATTTT CASSISRSTDTQYF
TRBD1 TRBJ2-5 . TRBV30 TGTGCCTGGACCCTCCACAGGGGCCAAGAGACCCAGTACTTC CAWTLHRGQETQYF
TRBD1 TRBJ1-6 . TRBV5-1 TGCGCCAGCAGCTTGGGGGGCCTCAGGGGGCAAGGATCACCCCTCCACTTT CASSLGGLRGQGSPLHF
. TRBJ2-6 once TRBV7-3 TGTGCCAGCAGCCCGGGAGCTGGGGCCAACGTCCTGACTTTC CASSPGAGANVLTF
. TRBJ1-1 few TRBV6-5 TGTGCCAGCAGTTCAAAAGGACAGTCGAACACTGAAGCTTTCTTT CASSSKGQSNTEAFF
TRBD1 TRBJ1-5 once TRBV13 TGTGCCAGCAGTTCGGGACAGGACAATCAGCCCCAGCATTTT CASSSGQDNQPQHF
. TRBJ1-6 . TRBV6-4 TGTGCCAGCGCCCCGGGGGGGGATTCACCCCTCCACTTT CASAPGGDSPLHF
TRBD1 TRBJ1-5 . TRBV7-9 TGTGCCAGCAGCCCGACAGGGGGCGCGGGTCAGCCCCAGCATTTT CASSPTGGAGQPQHF
. TRBJ1-1 . TRBV11-2 TGTGCCAGCAGCTTCCGGTCGACTGAAGCTTTCTTT CASSFRSTEAFF
. TRBJ1-4 . TRBV5-4 TGTGCCAGCAGCGGGAGAGAAGAGGAAAAACTGTTTTTT CASSGREEEKLFF
. TRBJ2-5 . TRBV19 TGTGCCAGTAGGCCCGGACAGACCCAAGAGACCCAGTACTTC CASRPGQTQETQYF
. TRBJ1-1 . TRBV27 TGTGCCAGCACCAATAGCGGGTACACTGAAGCTTTCTTT CASTNSGYTEAFF
TRBD1 TRBJ1-2 once TRBV6-1 TGTGCCAGCAGTGAAAGACGACAGGGCCAGGACTATGGCTACACCTTC CASSERRQGQDYGYTF
TRBD2 TRBJ2-4 . TRBV5-1 TGCGCCAGCAGCTTGGCCGAGCTAGCGGGTGGGAAATTAGCCAAAAACATTCAGTACTTC CASSLAELAGGKLAKNIQYF
TRBD1 TRBJ2-3 . TRBV6-4 TGTGCCAGCAGTGAACAACCGGGACAGGGGGCGTATACGCAGTATTTT CASSEQPGQGAYTQYF
. TRBJ2-2 . TRBV5-5 TGTGCCAGCCAGGAAAACGACCAGGCGACCGGGGAGCTGTTTTTT CASQENDQATGELFF
TRBD2 TRBJ2-7 . TRBV4-1 TGCGCCAGCAGCAAAGACACTAGCGGGGGGGCCTACGAGCAGTACTTC CASSKDTSGGAYEQYF
. TRBJ2-5 once TRBV11-2 TGTGCCAGCAGCCGGTCCGGGTTCCAAGAGACCCAGTACTTC CASSRSGFQETQYF
. TRBJ2-3 . TRBV7-8 TGTGCCAGCAGGTTGCTGGGGCGGGCGGGAAGCACAGATACGCAGTATTTT CASRLLGRAGSTDTQYF
TRBD1 TRBJ1-5 . TRBV6-6 TGTGCCAGCAGCCCCCACGACAGGGTACGCAATCAGCCCCAGCATTTT CASSPHDRVRNQPQHF
. TRBJ1-3 . TRBV4-1 TGCGCCAGCAGCCAAGTACTTTGGGCCTTTGGTATTAACTCTGGAAACACCATATATTTT CASSQVLWAFGINSGNTIYF
. TRBJ1-1 . TRBV19 TGTGCCAGTACCGCTTTCGAGCTTATGAACACTGAAGCTTTCTTT CASTAFELMNTEAFF
. TRBJ2-7 . TRBV19 TGTGCCAGTAGTATAGATTTGGAGGGGAGTTTTTACGAGCAGTACTTC CASSIDLEGSFYEQYF